The present T cell receptor beta chain was sequenced within a study of blood T cell repertoires in COVID-19. Method: immunoSEQ multiplex PCR; TCRdb's copy keeps in-frame clones and lacks some. This table holds 300,000 to 400,000 clones, around 86% found once. This sequence originates from a woman in her 40s with acute COVID-19. The sequencing input was PBMCs or T cells enriched from blood (not recorded which).

The CDR3 is CASSMYGDRGRETQYF. CDR3 sequence (DNA): TGTGCCAGTAGTATGTATGGGGACAGGGGACGGGAGACCCAGTACTTC. The gene calls are TRBV19 and TRBJ2-5; TRBD1 matches 10 bases. Trimming removed 3 bases from V and 5 bases from J; junction bases left unmatched: 9. Germline V gives CDR1 LNHDA, CDR2 SQIVND (reference sequence). CDR3 length: 16 residues. The entire variable domain, with the rest obtained from reference TRBV19 and TRBJ2-5, is as follows: DGGITQSPKYLFRKEGQNVTLSCEQNLNHDAMYWYRQDPGQGLRLIYYSQIVNDFQKGDIAEGYSVSREKKESFPLTVTSAQKNPTAFYLCASSMYGDRGRETQYFGPGTRLLVL.